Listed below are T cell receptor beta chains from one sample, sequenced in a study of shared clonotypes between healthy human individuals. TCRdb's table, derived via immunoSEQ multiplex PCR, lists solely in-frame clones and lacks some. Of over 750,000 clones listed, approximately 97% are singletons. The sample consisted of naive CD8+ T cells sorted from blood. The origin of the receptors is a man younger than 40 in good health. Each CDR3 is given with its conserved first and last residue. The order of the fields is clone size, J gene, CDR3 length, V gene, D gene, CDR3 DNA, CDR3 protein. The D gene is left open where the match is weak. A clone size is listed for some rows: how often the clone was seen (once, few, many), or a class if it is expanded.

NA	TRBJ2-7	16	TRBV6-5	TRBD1	TGTGCCAGCAGTTACTCGCACCCGGGACAGCACTACGAGCAGTACTTC	CASSYSHPGQHYEQYF
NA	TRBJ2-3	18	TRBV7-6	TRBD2	TGTGCCAGCAGCCACTTCTATACGGCGGGAGTTGGACAAGATACGCAGTATTTT	CASSHFYTAGVGQDTQYF
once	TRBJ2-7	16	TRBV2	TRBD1	TGTGCCAGCAGCACCACAAACAGGGGCAGCTCCTACGAGCAGTACTTC	CASSTTNRGSSYEQYF
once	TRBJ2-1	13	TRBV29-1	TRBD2	TGCAGCGTCCCGACTAGCGGCTACAATGAGCAGTTCTTC	CSVPTSGYNEQFF
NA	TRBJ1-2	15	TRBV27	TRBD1	TGTGCCAGCAGTAGCGGACAGGGGCCTAACTATGGCTACACCTTC	CASSSGQGPNYGYTF
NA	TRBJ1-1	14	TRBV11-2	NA	TGTGCCAGCAGCTTAGAGACAGTTTACACTGAAGCTTTCTTT	CASSLETVYTEAFF
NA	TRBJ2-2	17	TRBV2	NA	TGTGCCAGCAGTCCTTTCCCGGGATCCTCGAGCACCGGGGAGCTGTTTTTT	CASSPFPGSSSTGELFF
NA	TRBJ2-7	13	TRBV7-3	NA	TGTGCCAGCAGCTTCGGTGGAAAGTACGAGCAGTACTTC	CASSFGGKYEQYF
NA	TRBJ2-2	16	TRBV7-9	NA	TGTGCCAGCAGCTTAATTCGCGGGACGAACACCGGGGAGCTGTTTTTT	CASSLIRGTNTGELFF
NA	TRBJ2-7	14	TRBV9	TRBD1	TGTGCCAGCAGCCTTGGGACAGGGTCCTACGAGCAGTACTTC	CASSLGTGSYEQYF
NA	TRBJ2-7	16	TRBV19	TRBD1	TGTGCCAGTAGTATTATGAGGACAGGGAATACCTACGAGCAGTACTTC	CASSIMRTGNTYEQYF
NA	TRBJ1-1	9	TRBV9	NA	TGTGCCAGCAGCTTACCGGCTTTCTTT	CASSLPAFF
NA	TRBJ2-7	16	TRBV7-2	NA	TGTGCCAGCAGCTTAAATCGCGGGACGGCCTCGTACGAGCAGTACTTC	CASSLNRGTASYEQYF
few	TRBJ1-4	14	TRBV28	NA	TGTGCCAGCAGCCCCGACAGACCTAATGAAAAACTGTTTTTT	CASSPDRPNEKLFF
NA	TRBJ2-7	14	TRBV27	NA	TGTGCCAGCAGTTTTCGGCGCAGGGAAGGCGAGCAGTACTTC	CASSFRRREGEQYF
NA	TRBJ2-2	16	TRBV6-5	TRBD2	TGTGCCAGCAGTTACGCGGGGACTAGCGGAGTCGGGGAGCTGTTTTTT	CASSYAGTSGVGELFF
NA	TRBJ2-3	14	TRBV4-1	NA	TGCGCCAGCAGCCTCCTCGGGTACACAGATACGCAGTATTTT	CASSLLGYTDTQYF
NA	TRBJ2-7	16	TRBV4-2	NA	TGTGCCAGCAGCCAAGTTGAGACCGGGACCACCTACGAGCAGTACTTC	CASSQVETGTTYEQYF
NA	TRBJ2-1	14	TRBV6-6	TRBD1	TGTGCCAGCAGAACCCAGGGGGCTTACAATGAGCAGTTCTTC	CASRTQGAYNEQFF
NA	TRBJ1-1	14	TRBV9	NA	TGTGCCAGCAGCTCCCCCGCAGGGAACACTGAAGCTTTCTTT	CASSSPAGNTEAFF
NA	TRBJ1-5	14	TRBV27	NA	TGTGCCAGCAGTAGGCACGGCATCAATCAGCCCCAGCATTTT	CASSRHGINQPQHF
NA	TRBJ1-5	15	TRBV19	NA	TGTGCCAGTAGTATTGTTGACAGTAGCAATCAGCCCCAGCATTTT	CASSIVDSSNQPQHF